These T cell receptor beta chains were read from a single sample in a study of cytomegalovirus exposure and HLA in healthy donors. Repertoires were generated with immunoSEQ multiplex PCR, while TCRdb's copy carries only in-frame clones and drops some. The sample lists under 200,000 clones, around 85% occurring once. The sequenced sample was PBMCs. The receptor source for this set is a woman aged 30 to 39 in good health and CMV-seronegative. Each CDR3 is given with its conserved first and last residue. The D gene is left open where the match is weak. Clone size is shown for a subset of rows, as once, few, many or a class of expanded clone.

TRBJ2-5	TRBV6-1	.	.	TGTGCCAGCAGGGGTTCGAAGACAGCGGAGACCCAGTACTTC	CASRGSKTAETQYF
TRBJ2-7	TRBV2	.	.	TGTGCCAGCAGGGAACAGGGCTACGAGCAGTACTTC	CASREQGYEQYF
TRBJ2-5	TRBV28	.	.	TGTGCCAGCAAAGTCCGGGTACCAGAGACCCAGTACTTC	CASKVRVPETQYF
TRBJ2-7	TRBV5-1	TRBD1	.	TGCGCCAGCAGCCGGCTGTCCCCCGGGACAGGGGGCGCATACGAGCAGTACTTC	CASSRLSPGTGGAYEQYF
TRBJ2-4	TRBV27	TRBD2	.	TGTGCCAGCAGTACCGGTGGACTAGAAGCCAAAAACATTCAGTACTTC	CASSTGGLEAKNIQYF
TRBJ2-1	TRBV27	TRBD1	.	TGTGCCAGCAGCTCTGCCGGGACAGGGGGGAATGAGCAGTTCTTC	CASSSAGTGGNEQFF
TRBJ2-7	TRBV7-9	.	few	TGTGCCAGCAGCTTAGCGCGGGGTTACTACGAGCAGTACTTC	CASSLARGYYEQYF
TRBJ2-7	TRBV27	TRBD1	.	TGTGCCAGCAGTGGGACAGGGCGGGCAAAAAGCTACGAGCAGTACTTC	CASSGTGRAKSYEQYF
TRBJ1-3	TRBV7-2	.	.	TGTGCCAGCAGCTCAGGTTGGGTGACGGGAGCCTCTGGAAACACCATATATTTT	CASSSGWVTGASGNTIYF
TRBJ2-4	TRBV5-4	TRBD1	.	TGTGCCAGCAGCTTGGGGACAGGGAATGCGGACATTCAGTACTTC	CASSLGTGNADIQYF
TRBJ1-4	TRBV11-2	TRBD1	.	TGTGCCAGCAGCTACTGGACAGGGTTAGGCGAAAAACTGTTTTTT	CASSYWTGLGEKLFF
TRBJ2-1	TRBV4-1	TRBD2	few	TGCGCCAGCAGCCCACGGACTAGCGGATACAATGAGCAGTTCTTC	CASSPRTSGYNEQFF
TRBJ1-5	TRBV6-1	.	.	TGTGCCAGCAGTGAAAGATTGGCAGGGCGGCAGCCCCAGCATTTT	CASSERLAGRQPQHF
TRBJ2-7	TRBV19	.	once	TGTGCCACGTCCCTAACGAGGAGCTCCTACGAGCAGTACTTC	CATSLTRSSYEQYF
TRBJ2-7	TRBV6-5	.	few	TGTGCCAGCAGAACCTCCCAGGGACTCTCCTACGAGCAGTACTTC	CASRTSQGLSYEQYF
TRBJ2-7	TRBV12-2	.	.	TGTGCAAGTCGCTTGGGGAGGGACTGGCGCTCCTACGAGCAGTACTTC	CASRLGRDWRSYEQYF
TRBJ1-2	TRBV5-1	.	.	TGCGCCAGCAGCCACGACAGTAACTATGGCTACACCTTC	CASSHDSNYGYTF
TRBJ1-1	TRBV10-2	.	.	TGCGCCACCAAGTCGGGGGGGGACACTGAAGCTTTCTTT	CATKSGGDTEAFF
TRBJ2-7	TRBV19	TRBD1	.	TGTGCCAGCTCCGGGACAGAGGCCTACGAGCAGTACTTC	CASSGTEAYEQYF
TRBJ2-3	TRBV5-1	TRBD2	.	TGCGCCAGCAGCTCAACTAGCGGGGGAAGCACAGATACGCAGTATTTT	CASSSTSGGSTDTQYF
TRBJ1-1	TRBV7-6	.	.	TGTGCCAGCAGCCCCACCCGGGGGGCGGAAGCTTTCTTT	CASSPTRGAEAFF
TRBJ2-7	TRBV7-9	TRBD1	once	TGTGCCAGCAGCTTACCCCGGGACAGGGGGTACGAGCAGTACTTC	CASSLPRDRGYEQYF
TRBJ2-5	TRBV14	.	.	TGTGCCAGCAGCCAAGTGAACAGAGAAGAGACCCAGTACTTC	CASSQVNREETQYF
TRBJ2-7	TRBV27	TRBD2	.	TGTGCCAGCACCTTCGGGGGGGAGGGCGAGCAGTACTTC	CASTFGGEGEQYF
TRBJ1-1	TRBV27	.	few	TGTGCCAGCAGTTCACAAGTCACCACTGAAGCTTTCTTT	CASSSQVTTEAFF
TRBJ2-7	TRBV4-1	TRBD2	.	TGCGCCAGCAGCCACCTAGCGGGGGGGCTCGCCGAGCAGTACTTC	CASSHLAGGLAEQYF
TRBJ2-1	TRBV2	TRBD1	.	TGTGCCAGCCTGGGACAGGGAACGTACAATGAGCAGTTCTTC	CASLGQGTYNEQFF
TRBJ2-5	TRBV7-2	TRBD2	.	TGTGCCAGCAGCTTAGAGGGGACTAGCGGGGAGGCCCAGTACTTC	CASSLEGTSGEAQYF
TRBJ1-1	TRBV11-3	.	once	TGTGCCAGTTCAGGGGAGGGGGCTGAAGCTTTCTTT	CASSGEGAEAFF
TRBJ2-7	TRBV30	TRBD2	.	TGTGCCTGGAGTGTGTTCAGCGGGAGCGAGCAGTACTTC	CAWSVFSGSEQYF
TRBJ1-6	TRBV14	.	.	TGTGCCAGCAGCCAAGACTTGGCAAACACGAATTCACCCCTCCACTTT	CASSQDLANTNSPLHF
TRBJ1-2	TRBV27	.	.	TGTGCCAGCAGTTTATGGGGATCGGGACACCACGGTCGATTTAACTATGGCTACACCTTC	CASSLWGSGHHGRFNYGYTF
TRBJ2-1	TRBV5-1	TRBD2	.	TGCGCCAGCCGGCGGGAGGCCTACAATGAGCAGTTCTTC	CASRREAYNEQFF
TRBJ2-7	TRBV25-1	TRBD2	.	TGTGCCAGCAGTGGGGGACTAGCTGGCGAGCAGTACTTC	CASSGGLAGEQYF
TRBJ1-6	TRBV5-1	TRBD1	.	TGCGCCAGCAGGATTGGGGACAGGGGTCTTTCACCCCTCCACTTT	CASRIGDRGLSPLHF
TRBJ2-3	TRBV7-3	TRBD2	.	TGTGCCAGCAGCTTAGTACCGACTAGCGACACAGATACGCAGTATTTT	CASSLVPTSDTDTQYF
TRBJ1-3	TRBV28	.	few	TGTGCCAGCAGTTCCCACGGGAGAAACACCATATATTTT	CASSSHGRNTIYF
TRBJ1-4	TRBV9	.	.	TGTGCCAGCAGCAGGGACACGAACTCCGGGAAACTGTTTTTT	CASSRDTNSGKLFF
TRBJ2-5	TRBV9	.	.	TGTGCCAGCAGCCCCGGTCGGTCCCAAGAGACCCAGTACTTC	CASSPGRSQETQYF
TRBJ2-7	TRBV4-1	TRBD1	once	TGCGCCAGCAGCCAATCTCAGGGGGCTCCCTACGAGCAGTACTTC	CASSQSQGAPYEQYF
TRBJ1-3	TRBV19	.	.	TGTGCCAGTAGTTCCAGGTTTGCTTCTGGAAACACCATATATTTT	CASSSRFASGNTIYF
TRBJ1-1	TRBV28	.	few	TGTGCCAGCATTGACCGCCGGACAGTGGGAAGGTCCCTGAACACTGAAGCTTTCTTT	CASIDRRTVGRSLNTEAFF
TRBJ2-3	TRBV27	TRBD1	.	TGTGCCAGCAGTTTACAGACAGGGAGACCCACAGATACGCAGTATTTT	CASSLQTGRPTDTQYF
TRBJ1-3	TRBV2	.	.	TGTGCCAGCAGAGGGTCGGTGGGACACTGGGAGCCCGTCTCTGGAAACACCATATATTTT	CASRGSVGHWEPVSGNTIYF
TRBJ2-4	TRBV6-5	.	.	TGTGCCAGCAGTTACGCCCCCACAGGGAACATTCAGTACTTC	CASSYAPTGNIQYF
TRBJ1-1	TRBV10-2	TRBD1	.	TGCGCCGCCCACAGGGGGGATGAAGCTTTCTTT	CAAHRGDEAFF
TRBJ1-2	TRBV5-1	.	.	TGCGCCAGCAGCTTGCTTGCAGGGGCCTATGGCTACACCTTC	CASSLLAGAYGYTF
TRBJ2-3	TRBV25-1	TRBD1	.	TGTGCCAGCACCGACAGGGGGAGAGATACGCAGTATTTT	CASTDRGRDTQYF
TRBJ2-7	TRBV28	TRBD2	.	TGTGCCAGCAGTTGGCGTGGGAGGGTCCCTGTGGGGCAGTACTTC	CASSWRGRVPVGQYF
TRBJ2-7	TRBV19	TRBD1	few	TGTGCCAGTAGACGTGACCCGGGACAGGGGGGGTACGAGCAGTACTTC	CASRRDPGQGGYEQYF
TRBJ2-7	TRBV4-1	.	.	TGCGCCAGCAGCCAAGATCGCAGAGGCTACGAGCAGTACTTC	CASSQDRRGYEQYF
TRBJ1-5	TRBV2	.	.	TGTGCCAGCAGTGAACTGGGGGCTAGGCAGCCCCAGCATTTT	CASSELGARQPQHF
TRBJ2-1	TRBV21-1	.	.	TGTGCCAGAATAGCGGGAATGGATGAGCAGTTCTTC	CARIAGMDEQFF
TRBJ1-1	TRBV7-8	TRBD1	.	TGTGCCAGCAGCGATCAGGGGGCGGTTGAAGCTTTCTTT	CASSDQGAVEAFF
TRBJ2-1	TRBV5-4	.	few	TGTGCCAGCAGCTCATTAGCGGACAATGAGCAGTTCTTC	CASSSLADNEQFF
TRBJ2-2	TRBV10-1	.	.	TGCGCCAGCAGACAGGACGCGAACACCGGGGAGCTGTTTTTT	CASRQDANTGELFF
TRBJ1-4	TRBV5-1	TRBD1	.	TGCGCCAGCAGCGGACAGGGGGGGAGGGCTAACGAAAAACTGTTTTTT	CASSGQGGRANEKLFF
TRBJ2-5	TRBV28	TRBD1	.	TGTGCCAGCAGTTTCCAAACAGGGGGCCGGGAGACCCAGTACTTC	CASSFQTGGRETQYF
TRBJ1-5	TRBV19	.	.	TGTGCCAGTAGTATAGCCCTGGGAGCCCAGCATTTT	CASSIALGAQHF
TRBJ2-5	TRBV28	TRBD1	.	TGTGCCAGCAGACACTGGGGACAGGCAGGGGAGACCCAGTACTTC	CASRHWGQAGETQYF